One and the same sample provided the 30 T cell receptor beta chains below, sequenced in a study of blood T cell repertoires in COVID-19. Profiled with immunoSEQ multiplex PCR; TCRdb holds only in-frame clones, not every one. The table records under 70,000 clones, 75% to 95% of them present only once. Specimen: peripheral blood. These TCRs come from a man of 80 years or more with acute or convalescent COVID-19.

The chain uses TRBV9 and TRBJ2-7; TRBD1 might be the D (8 bases). The CDR3 consists of 15 residues. Germline V gene data show CDR1 as SGDLS and CDR2 as YYNGEE. Trimming took 2 bases from V and 4 from J, leaving 16 bases between them. The CDR3 loop reads CASSVTTGGGYEQYF. The CDR3 nucleotides are TGTGCCAGCAGCGTCACTACAGGGGGGGGATACGAGCAGTACTTC.

This clone was detected only once. This chain's CDR3 is CASSERGLQYF. CDR3 bases: TGTGCCAGCAGTGAAAGGGGCCTGCAGTACTTC. J is TRBJ2-7 and V is TRBV6-1; TRBD1 is a possible D gene (5 bases). The CDR3 sequence is 11 residues long. Germline CDR1 reads MNHNS; CDR2 reads SASEGT. The germline V and J ends were trimmed by 2 bases and 9 bases, with 8 bases remaining between them.

In regard to this clone: Its ends do not fully match the called genes, so a read error is possible. The chain has TRBV19 and TRBJ1-1; D gene unclear. Germline V gene sequence: CDR1 LNHDA, CDR2 SQIVND (reference sequence). CDR3 size: 14 residues. Written as DNA, the CDR3 is TGTGCCAGTAGTATAAATGGGCAGAACCCTGAAGCTTTCTTT. Protein sequence: CASSINGQNPEAFF.

The chain has TRBV19 and TRBJ2-7, with 8 bases fitting TRBD1. The germline gives CDR1 LNHDA, CDR2 SQIVND (reference sequence). The V gene end was trimmed by 6 bases and the J gene end by 3 bases; junction bases not matched to a gene: 4. This CDR3 is built from 13 residues. CDR3 protein: CASSADRGYEQYF. CDR3 DNA: TGTGCCAGTAGCGCTGACAGGGGCTACGAGCAGTACTTC.

V is TRBV28 and J is TRBJ2-5; 8 bases agree with TRBD1. From germline, CDR1 is MDHEN and CDR2 SYDVKM. The CDR3 length is 15 residues. The V gene end was trimmed by 11 bases and the J gene end by 4 bases; junction bases not matched to a gene: 15. The CDR3 DNA follows: TGTGCCGTCGGTAGGATGCAGGGGGCCCCAGAGACCCAGTACTTC. As protein: CAVGRMQGAPETQYF. Looking up the rest from reference TRBV28 and TRBJ2-5 gives the full variable domain: DVKVTQSSRYLVKRTGEKVFLECVQDMDHENMFWYRQDPGLGLRLIYFSYDVKMKEKGDIPEGYSVSREKKERFSLILESASTNQTSMYLCAVGRMQGAPETQYFGPGTRLLVL.

V gene TRBV6-1 combines with J gene TRBJ2-3; D is possibly TRBD1 (5 bases). V was shortened by 0 bases and J by 0 bases, with 10 bases between the two germline ends. Germline V gives CDR1 MNHNS, CDR2 SASEGT. The CDR3 consists of 16 residues. The CDR3: CASSEARQTSTDTQYF. The DNA of the CDR3 is TGTGCCAGCAGTGAAGCGAGACAGACTAGCACAGATACGCAGTATTTT.

The rearrangement uses TRBV6-6 and TRBJ2-7; 12 bases agree with TRBD2. From germline, CDR1 is MNHNY and CDR2 SVGAGI (reference sequence). There are 17 residues in the CDR3. V was pared by 5 bases and J by 3 bases, with 11 bases of the junction left unmatched. CDR3 in amino acids: CASSPGGLAGTLYEQYF. The CDR3, as DNA: TGTGCCAGCAGTCCGGGCGGACTAGCGGGGACCCTCTACGAGCAGTACTTC.

V usage is TRBV24-1 and J usage is TRBJ2-3; TRBD1 aligns across 8 bases. Germline lookup yields CDR1 KGHDR and CDR2 SFDVKD. CDR3 length: 16 residues. Trimming cost V 1 base and J 3 bases; bases outside gene matches: 5. As DNA, the CDR3 is TGTGCCACCAGTGATTTTTCGCAGGGGGCAACAGATACGCAGTATTTT. It yields the protein CATSDFSQGATDTQYF.

The CDR3 nucleotides are TGTGCCAGCAGCTTAGGCCAGCGGGGGCCTCCCGGTGAGCAGTACTTC. Its translation is CASSLGQRGPPGEQYF. V gene TRBV13 combines with J gene TRBJ2-7; the match to TRBD2 covers 8 bases. V dropped 0 bases and J dropped 7; count of bases not matched to a gene: 11. CDR1 and CDR2 from the germline V gene are PRHDT and FYEKMQ (reference sequence). There are 16 residues in the CDR3.

The chain carries TRBV5-5 and TRBJ2-7; 13 bases agree with TRBD2. This CDR3 contains 18 residues. V shed 3 bases and J 0 bases; nucleotides not matched to a gene: 9. Germline CDR1 and CDR2: SGHKS and YYEKEE (reference sequence). The CDR3, as DNA: TGTGCCAGCAGCTCCCAGACTAGCGGGGGGTTAAGCTCCTACGAGCAGTACTTC. This codes for CASSSQTSGGLSSYEQYF. Looking up the rest from reference TRBV5-5 and TRBJ2-7 gives the full variable domain: DAGVTQSPTHLIKTRGQQVTLRCSPISGHKSVSWYQQVLGQGPQFIFQYYEKEERGRGNFPDRFSARQFPNYSSELNVNALLLGDSALYLCASSSQTSGGLSSYEQYFGPGTRLTVT.

This clone was recorded only once. V and J are TRBV6-2 or TRBV6-3 and TRBJ1-5, with 8 bases lining up with TRBD1. The junction had 3 bases not matched to a gene; V was cut back by 0 bases and J by 2 bases. Per the germline V gene, CDR1 is MNHEY and CDR2 is SVGEGT. This CDR3 is 16 amino acids long. The CDR3 here is CASSYSQGGGNQPQHF. CDR3 in DNA: TGTGCCAGCAGTTACTCACAGGGGGGAGGCAATCAGCCCCAGCATTTT.

The gene calls are TRBV7-2 and TRBJ2-3; 8 positions agree with TRBD2. J gave up 3 bases and V 1 base, and 6 bases lay outside the gene matches. The CDR3 contains 16 residues. The germline CDR1 and CDR2 sequences are SGHTA and FQGNSA. The chain's CDR3 is CASSLDGAGGTDTQYF. As DNA, the CDR3 is TGTGCCAGCAGCTTAGACGGGGCGGGGGGAACAGATACGCAGTATTTT. Complete variable domain (other parts from reference TRBV7-2 and TRBJ2-3): GAGVSQSPSNKVTEKGKDVELRCDPISGHTALYWYRQSLGQGLEFLIYFQGNSAPDKSGLPSDRFSAERTGGSVSTLTIQRTQQEDSAVYLCASSLDGAGGTDTQYFGPGTRLTVL.

The rearrangement uses TRBV6-5 and TRBJ1-2, with D hard to call. The germline V gene encodes CDR1 MNHEY and CDR2 SVGAGI. The CDR3 covers 15 residues. V lost 2 bases to trimming and J lost 5 bases, with 15 bases between them. The CDR3 spells CASSYIWGDSYGYTF. Here the CDR3 DNA reads TGTGCCAGCAGTTACATCTGGGGAGATAGTTATGGCTACACCTTC.

This chain uses TRBV2 with TRBJ1-4; D ambiguous. The CDR3 is made up of 13 amino acids. The V and J ends lost 2 bases and 6 bases respectively, with 7 bases between them. Germline V lookup: CDR1 SNHLY, CDR2 FYNNEI. DNA of the CDR3: TGTGCCAGCAGTGAAACGGAGTATGAAAAACTGTTTTTT. It is translated as CASSETEYEKLFF.

This chain uses TRBV12-3 or TRBV12-4 with TRBJ1-2; D may be TRBD1 (6 bases). The CDR3 totals 13 residues. Deletions cut 7 bases from V and 2 bases from J, with 11 bases between. CDR3 amino acids: CASTATGNYGYTF. In DNA, the CDR3 is TGTGCCAGCACCGCGACAGGAAACTATGGCTACACCTTC.

CDR3 amino acids: CASHPTHTDTQYF. The CDR3 DNA reads as TGTGCCAGCCACCCGACTCACACAGATACGCAGTATTTT. J is TRBJ2-3 and V is TRBV6-5; D not certain. The V gene lost 8 bases and the J gene lost 2 bases, with 11 bases spanning the gap. Germline CDR1 reads MNHEY; CDR2 reads SVGAGI. This CDR3 has 13 amino acids.

V is TRBV19 and J is TRBJ1-2; no clear D. The germline V gene has CDR1 LNHDA and CDR2 SQIVND (reference sequence). V lost 3 bases, J lost 4 bases, and 9 bases lay in between. This CDR3 spans 13 amino acids. The CDR3 coding sequence is TGTGCCAGTAGTATCCCCGTCAGCTATGGCTACACCTTC. It is translated as CASSIPVSYGYTF.

V is TRBV11-3 and J is TRBJ2-3, with a weak D call TRBD1 (6 bases). Germline-derived CDR1 and CDR2 are SGHNT and YENEEA. This CDR3 is built from 15 residues. V was trimmed by 5 bases and J by 0 bases, leaving 12 bases between them. The CDR3 DNA is TGTGCCAGCAGCCACCGGGACATCAGCACAGATACGCAGTATTTT. Translating gives CASSHRDISTDTQYF.

The chain carries TRBV7-9 and TRBJ2-3; tentative D call: TRBD2 (5 bases). V gave up 4 bases and J gave up 3 bases, with 17 bases separating them. The CDR3 consists of 16 residues. CDR1 and CDR2 (germline): SEHNR, FQNEAQ (reference sequence). CDR3 in DNA: TGTGCCAGCAGCTCCTCCCTAGCTGCATTTACAGATACGCAGTATTTT. Its protein is CASSSSLAAFTDTQYF.

The chain employs TRBV3-1 (or the pseudogene TRBV3-2) and TRBJ2-7, with D possibly being TRBD1 (6 bases). V was pared by 2 bases and J by 6 bases, with 14 bases between. Germline V gene lookup returns CDR1 LGHDT and CDR2 YNNKEL (reference sequence). The CDR3 consists of 14 residues. CDR3 nucleotides: TGTGCCAGCAGCCAACCAGGGGTGGCTCGCGAGCAGTACTTC. As protein: CASSQPGVAREQYF.

The chain combines TRBV5-1 with TRBJ2-3; 7 nucleotides line up with TRBD2. CDR3 length equals 14 residues. Trimming at V came to 4 bases and at J to 2 bases, leaving 4 bases not matched to a gene. Looked up from germline, CDR1 is SGHRS and CDR2 is YFSETQ. The CDR3 protein is CASSPGGYTDTQYF. CDR3 DNA: TGCGCCAGCAGCCCGGGGGGATACACAGATACGCAGTATTTT. The variable domain in full, completed from reference TRBV5-1 and TRBJ2-3, reads KAGVTQTPRYLIKTRGQQVTLSCSPISGHRSVSWYQQTPGQGLQFLFEYFSETQRNKGNFPGRFSGRQFSNSRSEMNVSTLELGDSALYLCASSPGGYTDTQYFGPGTRLTVL.

Written as DNA, the CDR3 is TGTGCCAGCAGCCCGAGCGAGTTAGGGGCCTACGAGCAGTACTTC. Its protein is CASSPSELGAYEQYF. V is TRBV3-1 (or the pseudogene TRBV3-2) and J is TRBJ2-7, with D tentatively TRBD1 (5 bases). CDR1 is LGHDT and CDR2 is YNNKEL in the germline V gene (reference sequence). The CDR3 loop spans 15 amino acids. Trimming left V 4 bases short and J 2 bases short, with 15 bases between.

J is TRBJ1-3 and V is TRBV19; the D is unclear. Germline V gives CDR1 LNHDA, CDR2 SQIVND (reference sequence). V lost 3 bases to trimming and J lost 0 bases, with 9 bases between them. CDR3 length: 15 amino acids. CDR3 coding DNA: TGTGCCAGTAGTATCACCGCGAACTCTGGAAACACCATATATTTT. Translated, it gives CASSITANSGNTIYF.

The chain is built from TRBV5-1 and TRBJ1-4; TRBD1 aligns across 7 bases. Unmatched junction bases numbered 8, after V lost 4 bases and J lost 5 bases. The length of the CDR3 is 15 residues. Germline V gene sequence: CDR1 SGHRS, CDR2 YFSETQ. CDR3 in amino acids: CASSPGTAKNEKLFF. Written as DNA, the CDR3 is TGCGCCAGCAGCCCCGGGACAGCCAAAAATGAAAAACTGTTTTTT.

The chain combines TRBV28 with TRBJ2-7; 9 nucleotides line up with TRBD1. The length of the CDR3 is 12 residues. Germline V gene lookup returns CDR1 MDHEN and CDR2 SYDVKM. J lost 7 bases, V lost 8 bases, and 6 bases had no gene match. The CDR3 DNA reads as TGTGCCAGCCGGGACAGGGTTTGGGAGCAGTACTTC. Residues: CASRDRVWEQYF.

The gene calls are TRBV7-7 and TRBJ2-5, with 15 positions matching TRBD2. CDR1 is SSHAT, CDR2 FNYEAQ, per germline (reference sequence). V gave up 0 bases and J gave up 5 bases; unmatched junction bases: 7. This CDR3 has 18 residues. CDR3 DNA: TGTGCCAGCAGCTTAGCCGGGACTAGCGGGGGGCCAGGGGAGACCCAGTACTTC. Its translation is CASSLAGTSGGPGETQYF.

This chain connects TRBV7-7 to TRBJ2-5; 15 bases match TRBD2. Germline lookup yields CDR1 SSHAT and CDR2 FNYEAQ (reference sequence). The CDR3 contains 16 residues. V lost 5 bases and J lost 2; bases outside the gene matches: 3. The CDR3 DNA reads as TGTGCCAGCAGCCGGGGACTAGCGGGGGGACAAGAGACCCAGTACTTC. Amino acid sequence: CASSRGLAGGQETQYF.

This clone was counted once. This chain joins TRBV19 and TRBJ1-1; TRBD1 is a possible D gene (5 bases). Trimming removed 5 bases at V and 1 base at J, with 8 bases between. Germline CDR1 reads LNHDA; CDR2 reads SQIVND (reference sequence). This CDR3 spans 13 amino acids. The CDR3 DNA follows: TGTGCCAGTAGTGCCAGGGAGAACACTGAAGCTTTCTTT. Encoded protein: CASSARENTEAFF.

The rearrangement joins TRBV5-1 to TRBJ2-7; TRBD2 might be the D (6 bases). The CDR3 spans 15 residues. CDR1 is SGHRS and CDR2 is YFSETQ in the germline V gene. V dropped 4 bases and J dropped 5 bases, with 19 bases sitting between them. The CDR3 bases are TGCGCCAGCAGCCTCTACGAAGGAGGGAAGCACGAGCAGTACTTC. Amino acids: CASSLYEGGKHEQYF.

The chain is built from TRBV19 and TRBJ2-1; weak D call: TRBD2 (5 bases). CDR3 length equals 15 residues. V shed 2 bases and J shed 0 bases, with 8 bases lying between them. Germline V lookup: CDR1 LNHDA, CDR2 SQIVND (reference sequence). The CDR3 DNA reads TGTGCCAGTAGTATACCTGGGAGCTCCTACAATGAGCAGTTCTTC. Its protein product is CASSIPGSSYNEQFF.